This T cell receptor (beta chain) stems from a study of shared clonotypes between healthy human individuals. V gave up 3 bases and J gave up 8 bases; unmatched junction bases: 3. This CDR3 comprises 13 residues. Germline lookup yields CDR1 SEHNR and CDR2 FQNEAQ (reference sequence). The protocol was immunoSEQ multiplex PCR, while the TCRdb copy is restricted to in-frame clones and leaves out a portion. The table includes millions of clones, about 94% detected once. Whole-study results and caveats: Read depth was anticipated to influence clonotype sharing among donors. Memory subsets generally showed smaller estimated richness than naive subsets did.

In the naive CD8 group, cells lacked CD45RO and were positively selected for CCR7, so terminally differentiated effector memory CD45RA+ cells were left out. As concerns this clone: Its antigen is not identified.

The sample taken for sequencing was naive CD8+ T cells sorted from blood. The chain has TRBV7-9 and TRBJ2-1; TRBD2 matches 8 bases. The clonotype was recovered from a man aged 18 to 29 in good health. The CDR3 nucleotides read TGTGCCAGCAGCTTGTCTAGCGGGTATGAGCAGTTCTTC. Translated, it gives CASSLSSGYEQFF. The whole variable domain, remainder taken from reference TRBV7-9 and TRBJ2-1, is DTGVSQNPRHKITKRGQNVTFRCDPISEHNRLYWYRQTLGQGPEFLTYFQNEAQLEKSRLLSDRFSAERPKGSFSTLEIQRTEQGDSAMYLCASSLSSGYEQFFGPGTRLTVL.